This T cell receptor beta chain was retrieved from a study of response to subunit inactivated influenza vaccine (dated by TCRdb to 2016 to 2018). About the investigation overall: Deep quantitative profiling of the T cell receptor repertoire was used in the study to follow responses to a trivalent subunit inactivated influenza vaccine. The full study reports these points: The authors proposed that each seasonal influenza vaccination may bring in only a limited number of new T cells.

Reading from cysteine to phenylalanine, the CDR3 counts 16 amino acids. Only the CDR3 region is kept as DNA, spanning 48 bases read in frame from base 1. The germline V gene encodes CDR1 SGHTA and CDR2 FQGNSA. Compared with germline, V lacks 5 bases and J lacks 6 bases; bases without a gene match: 9. Libraries were constructed by RT-PCR. These reads were obtained on an Illumina HiSeq 2500. TCRdb redid the processing of the public reads, applying fastp at Q25 and MiXCR, and retained in-frame beta chains. CDR3 protein sequences are deduplicated, and each keeps its most common genes and DNA. The sample table contains under 800,000 distinct CDR3 sequences; only one count was recorded for more than 11% of them. In total, the top ten clones hold roughly 6.4% of the sample. Remarks on this clonotype: The clone's antigen remains unknown. No base quality information exists; no much larger clone differs at one position.

The V and J segments used are TRBV7-2 and TRBJ2-7, with 14 bases aligning to TRBD2. The sequence derives from a man aged 45-65 years who received an inactivated influenza vaccine. Donor details come from another sample of the same person, matched by shared clones. The starting material was PBMCs from blood, obtained around 15 days before vaccination. The DNA is TGTGCCAGCAGCCGAATGGGACTAGCGGGGGCTTCCGAGCAGTACTTC. It is translated as CASSRMGLAGASEQYF.